Shown below are 14 T cell receptor beta chains from a single sample sequenced in a study of regulatory T cells in long-lasting Graves disease. Specified time point: persistent/refractory GD, antithyroid drugs over 5 years with positive TRAb. From RNA extracted from PBMCs, the TCR library was made. Arm-PCR of CDR3 regions with iRepertoire HTBI primers generated TCR beta libraries. TCRdb reanalysed the multiplex PCR reads using MiXCR and keeps one entry per CDR3 protein. The sample holds some 450,000 distinct CDR3 sequences, about 20% seen once. This material consisted of peripheral blood mononuclear cells (PBMCs), taken when the disease was refractory, from a patient treated with antithyroid drugs. Every receptor here comes from a female donor with Graves disease.

The table lists this clonotype with a few counts. This chain connects TRBV7-2 to TRBJ2-5; D might be TRBD1 (6 bases). Germline values: CDR1 SGHTA, CDR2 FQGNSA. This CDR3 is 16 amino acids long. Trimming cost V 5 bases and J 1 base, with 17 bases left between them. The CDR3 loop reads CASSVTGDRIQETQYF. The DNA of the CDR3 is TGTGCCAGCAGCGTCACTGGCGACAGGATCCAAGAGACCCAGTACTTC.

In this sample, this clonotype turned up once. A much larger clone sits a single nucleotide away, making a read error possible. The chain is built from TRBV11-1 and TRBJ2-7, with 9 bases fitting TRBD1. With V trimmed by 5 bases and J by 3 bases, 5 bases remained unmatched. Germline V gives CDR1 SGHAT, CDR2 FQDESV (reference sequence). This CDR3 is 14 amino acids long. The CDR3 is CASSVGTGNYEQYF. As DNA, the CDR3 is TGTGCCAGCAGCGTTGGGACAGGGAACTACGAGCAGTACTTC.

In this sample, this clonotype turned up many times. This chain connects TRBV2 to TRBJ1-1, with D possibly TRBD1 on 6 matching bases. The V end lost 5 bases, the J end lost 0 bases, and 10 bases lay between the germline ends. The CDR3 length is 14 residues. The V gene's germline CDR1 is SNHLY and CDR2 FYNNEI. CDR3 DNA sequence: TGTGCCAGCAGTCCACAGGGTTTGAACACTGAAGCTTTCTTT. Protein sequence: CASSPQGLNTEAFF.

In regard to this clonotype: Given a much more abundant clone one base away, this may be a read error. V and J are TRBV6-1 and TRBJ1-2, with D possibly matching TRBD1 (6 bases). Germline V lookup: CDR1 MNHNS, CDR2 SASEGT. Trimming took 8 bases from V and 0 from J, leaving 13 bases between them. This CDR3 has 14 amino acids. CDR3 region: CASQGGQSNYGYTF. CDR3 sequence (DNA): TGTGCCAGCCAGGGAGGACAGTCTAACTATGGCTACACCTTC.

The sample holds a few counts of this clonotype. The chain recombines TRBV7-6 with TRBJ1-2; D might be TRBD1 (5 bases). Trimming shortened V by 5 bases and J by 6 bases, and 16 bases separated the two germline ends. In germline, CDR1 is SGHVS, CDR2 FNYEAQ. The CDR3 is 14 amino acids. Here the CDR3 reads CASSLPGTPDGYTF. The CDR3 DNA is TGTGCCAGCAGCCTACCCGGGACCCCTGATGGCTACACCTTC.

V gene TRBV4-3 combines with J gene TRBJ2-7; possibly TRBD1 for D (5 bases). The CDR3 is made up of 14 amino acids. Germline CDR1 LGHNA, CDR2 YSLEER. The ends were cut back, 3 bases at V and 0 bases at J, with 9 bases in the middle. CDR3 sequence reads: CASSQDTRSYEQYF. In nucleotides, the CDR3 is TGCGCCAGCAGCCAGGACACCCGCTCCTACGAGCAGTACTTC.

This clonotype was seen ten or more times. The gene calls are TRBV7-2 and TRBJ2-2; D is unclear. In germline, CDR1 is SGHTA, CDR2 FQGNSA. The CDR3 loop spans 13 amino acids. Deletions cut 1 base from V and 7 bases from J, with 7 bases between. CDR3: CASSLVLGGELFF. CDR3 bases: TGTGCCAGCAGCTTAGTGCTTGGCGGGGAGCTGTTTTTT. The whole variable domain, remainder taken from reference TRBV7-2 and TRBJ2-2, is GAGVSQSPSNKVTEKGKDVELRCDPISGHTALYWYRQSLGQGLEFLIYFQGNSAPDKSGLPSDRFSAERTGGSVSTLTIQRTQQEDSAVYLCASSLVLGGELFFGEGSRLTVL.

This rearrangement joins TRBV19 to TRBJ2-7; the D is unclear. This CDR3 spans 13 amino acids. V shed 5 bases and J shed 2 bases, with 10 bases lying between them. CDR1 and CDR2 (germline): LNHDA, SQIVND (reference sequence). The CDR3 is CASSWGSPYEQYF. In DNA form, the CDR3 reads TGTGCCAGTAGTTGGGGTAGTCCCTACGAGCAGTACTTC.

This clonotype has at least ten counts. This sequence joins TRBV28 and TRBJ1-5, with TRBD1 as a possible D gene (6 bases). CDR3 length: 17 residues. Germline lookup yields CDR1 MDHEN and CDR2 SYDVKM. Trimming stripped 5 bases from V and 6 bases from J, with 23 bases between. CDR3 protein: CASSPTGVWGRAQPQHF. The CDR3 region has the DNA TGTGCCAGCAGTCCGACCGGCGTGTGGGGGCGCGCTCAGCCCCAGCATTTT.

The genes are TRBV20-1 and TRBJ1-5; possibly TRBD1 for D (5 bases). Trimming stripped 4 bases from V and 2 bases from J, with 9 bases between. This CDR3 spans 13 amino acids. Germline V gives CDR1 DFQATT, CDR2 SNEGSKA (reference sequence). The CDR3 loop is CSANLGGNQPQHF. The CDR3 region has the DNA TGCAGTGCTAACCTAGGGGGCAATCAGCCCCAGCATTTT.

This clonotype was counted ten times or more. This chain links TRBV20-1 with TRBJ1-2; D might be TRBD1 (5 bases). Trimming cost V 4 bases and J 5 bases, with 17 bases left between them. The CDR3 runs to 14 residues. Germline loops: CDR1 DFQATT, CDR2 SNEGSKA (reference sequence). CDR3 in DNA: TGCAGTGCTAATACCAGGGCTCCCGTTTATGGCTACACCTTC. Amino acid sequence: CSANTRAPVYGYTF.

The gene calls are TRBV5-1 and TRBJ1-3; D gene uncertain. V was cut by 4 bases and J by 3 bases, with 8 bases left in between. Germline V gene data show CDR1 as SGHRS and CDR2 as YFSETQ. CDR3 length: 13 residues. The CDR3 sequence is CASSAGFGNTIYF. In DNA, the CDR3 is TGCGCCAGCAGCGCTGGTTTTGGAAACACCATATATTTT.

This chain joins TRBV6-1 and TRBJ1-6, with 7 bases aligning to TRBD1. Per the germline V gene, CDR1 is MNHNS and CDR2 is SASEGT. V was clipped by 10 bases and J by 6 bases; unmatched bases: 9. This CDR3 is 14 amino acids long. The CDR3 protein is CATRAQGFNSPLHF. In DNA form, the CDR3 reads TGTGCCACCAGGGCACAGGGGTTTAATTCACCCCTCCACTTT.

The sample holds many counts of this clonotype. The chain has TRBV7-2 and TRBJ1-1; maybe TRBD1 (5 bases). Germline CDR1 and CDR2: SGHTA and FQGNSA. CDR3 length: 14 residues. Trimming stripped 1 base from V and 8 bases from J, with 14 bases between. DNA of the CDR3: TGTGCCAGCAGCTTAGTCAGGGTCGATACGGAAGCTTTCTTT. This translates into CASSLVRVDTEAFF.